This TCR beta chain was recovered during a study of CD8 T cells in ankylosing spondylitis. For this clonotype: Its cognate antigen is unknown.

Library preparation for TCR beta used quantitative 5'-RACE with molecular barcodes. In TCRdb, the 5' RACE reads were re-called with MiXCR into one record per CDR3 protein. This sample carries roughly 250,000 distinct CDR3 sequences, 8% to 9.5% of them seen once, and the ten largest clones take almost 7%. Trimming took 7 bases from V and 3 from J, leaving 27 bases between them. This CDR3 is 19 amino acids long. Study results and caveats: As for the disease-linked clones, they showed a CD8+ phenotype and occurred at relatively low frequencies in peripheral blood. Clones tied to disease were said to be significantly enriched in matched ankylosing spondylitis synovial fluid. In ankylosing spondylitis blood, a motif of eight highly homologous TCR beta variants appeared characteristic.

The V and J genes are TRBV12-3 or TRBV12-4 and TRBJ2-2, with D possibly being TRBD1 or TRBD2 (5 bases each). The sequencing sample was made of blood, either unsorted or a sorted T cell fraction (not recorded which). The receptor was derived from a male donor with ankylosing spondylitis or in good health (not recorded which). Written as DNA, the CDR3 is TGTGCCAGCACTCACCTAGGGACCAGTGGGTCCCATGACACCGGGGAGCTGTTTTTT. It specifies CASTHLGTSGSHDTGELFF.